These 25 T cell receptor beta chains share one sample of origin, sequenced in a study of cytomegalovirus exposure and HLA in healthy donors. Both 60 Vbeta primers and 13 Jbeta primers went into the PCR. TCRdb's table, derived via immunoSEQ multiplex PCR, lists solely in-frame clones and lacks some. The table has around 200,000 clones, roughly 80% seen once. Sequenced input: PBMCs. The receptors originated from a man aged 35-49 years in good health and CMV-seropositive.

The genes are TRBV27 and TRBJ2-2, with D possibly TRBD2 on 5 matching bases. Germline CDR1 MNHEY, CDR2 SMNVEV (reference sequence). V lost 6 bases to trimming and J lost 5 bases, with 16 bases between them. The CDR3 has 15 residues. Here the CDR3 DNA reads TGTGCCAGCAGCCGAACCTTACTAGATACCGGGGAGCTGTTTTTT. This gives the protein CASSRTLLDTGELFF.

This sequence joins TRBV7-8 and TRBJ2-1; TRBD2 aligns across 10 bases. V lost 0 bases to trimming and J lost 6 bases; unmatched junction nucleotides: 2. Germline-derived CDR1 and CDR2 are SGHVS and FQNEAQ. This CDR3 region has 15 residues. In nucleotides, the CDR3 is TGTGCCAGCAGCTTAGCTGCTAGCGGGGGCAATGAGCAGTTCTTC. It specifies CASSLAASGGNEQFF.

The chain carries TRBV6-6 and TRBJ2-1; 8 bases are a match to TRBD1. This CDR3 region has 14 residues. The V segment lost 2 bases and the J segment 13 bases; nucleotides outside the gene matches: 10. Germline V gene lookup returns CDR1 MNHNY and CDR2 SVGAGI (reference sequence). The CDR3 coding sequence is TGTGCCAGCAGTTACCCCCCCATAACAGGGGGACAGTTCTTC. This gives the protein CASSYPPITGGQFF.

V and J are TRBV5-1 and TRBJ2-5, with a tentative D call TRBD1 (5 bases). Trimming cost V 4 bases and J 0 bases, with 16 bases left between them. This CDR3 spans 16 amino acids. Germline V gene sequence: CDR1 SGHRS, CDR2 YFSETQ. This CDR3 reads CASSLPHLGDQETQYF. As DNA, the CDR3 is TGCGCCAGCAGCCTACCGCATCTAGGGGACCAAGAGACCCAGTACTTC. Full variable domain (rest looked up from reference TRBV5-1 and TRBJ2-5): KAGVTQTPRYLIKTRGQQVTLSCSPISGHRSVSWYQQTPGQGLQFLFEYFSETQRNKGNFPGRFSGRQFSNSRSEMNVSTLELGDSALYLCASSLPHLGDQETQYFGPGTRLLVL.

The chain joins TRBV28 to TRBJ1-5; 7 nucleotides align to TRBD1. Germline V gives CDR1 MDHEN, CDR2 SYDVKM. The CDR3 has 15 amino acids. The V segment lost 6 bases and the J segment 2 bases; nucleotides outside the gene matches: 7. The CDR3 protein is CASSNSGTGNQPQHF. The CDR3 nucleotides read TGTGCCAGCAGCAATTCCGGGACAGGCAATCAGCCCCAGCATTTT.

The chain is built from TRBV7-9 and TRBJ2-7, with D perhaps TRBD1 (5 bases). Germline assignment: CDR1 SEHNR and CDR2 FQNEAQ (reference sequence). Trimming pared 5 bases from V and 6 bases from J, leaving 8 bases between. There are 11 residues in the CDR3. CDR3 region: CASSEGAEQYF. The CDR3, as DNA: TGTGCCAGCAGCGAAGGGGCCGAGCAGTACTTC.

This clone was recorded a few times. Other DNA sequences in the same sample also yield this CDR3. J is TRBJ2-5 and V is TRBV7-9; D unresolved. Germline CDR1 SEHNR, CDR2 FQNEAQ (reference sequence). The CDR3 loop spans 11 amino acids. V was trimmed by 5 bases and J by 4 bases, leaving 5 bases between them. This chain's CDR3 is CASSPLETQYF. The CDR3, as DNA: TGTGCCAGCAGCCCCTTAGAGACCCAGTACTTC.

This chain uses TRBV9 with TRBJ2-7; 10 positions match TRBD1. The CDR3 runs to 14 residues. With V trimmed by 3 bases and J by 6 bases, 6 bases remained unmatched. Germline V gene lookup returns CDR1 SGDLS and CDR2 YYNGEE. The CDR3 spells CASSEGQGLIEQYF. The CDR3 DNA sequence: TGTGCCAGCAGCGAGGGACAGGGGCTGATCGAGCAGTACTTC.

The chain is built from TRBV29-1 and TRBJ1-1, with TRBD1 matching over 8 bases. The V and J ends lost 6 bases and 7 bases, in that order; junction bases with no gene match: 10. This CDR3 contains 13 residues. Germline CDR1 and CDR2: SQVTM and ANQGSEA. In DNA, the CDR3 is TGCAGCGTCTCGTGGACAGGGTTACGTGAAGCTTTCTTT. It codes for CSVSWTGLREAFF.

This chain joins TRBV5-1 and TRBJ2-2; D is uncertain. The germline gives CDR1 SGHRS, CDR2 YFSETQ. V was pared by 0 bases and J by 3 bases, with 6 bases between. The CDR3 extends over 14 amino acids. CDR3 loop: CASSLDGYTGELFF. The DNA of the CDR3 is TGCGCCAGCAGCTTGGACGGGTACACCGGGGAGCTGTTTTTT.

The chain has TRBV11-2 and TRBJ2-7; 10 bases are a match to TRBD1. The CDR3 contains 16 residues. J gave up 2 bases and V 4 bases, and 8 bases lay outside the gene matches. CDR1 is SGHAT, CDR2 FQNNGV, per germline. The CDR3 nucleotides are TGTGCCAGCAGCTCCCTCCGGGACAGGGGCCCCTACGAGCAGTACTTC. Encoded protein: CASSSLRDRGPYEQYF.

The V and J genes are TRBV28 and TRBJ1-5; 7 bases fit TRBD1. Per germline, CDR1 MDHEN and CDR2 SYDVKM. With 5 bases clipped from V and 5 bases from J, the junction kept 6 bases outside the gene matches. The CDR3 has 14 amino acids. CDR3 nucleotides: TGTGCCAGCAGTGAGGGGGCATTGTATCAGCCCCAGCATTTT. Its protein is CASSEGALYQPQHF.

This clone has only a few counts. The CDR3 loop reads CASSPQGGEGYTF. In nucleotides, the CDR3 is TGCGCCAGCAGCCCACAGGGGGGAGAAGGCTACACCTTC. The chain carries TRBV5-1 and TRBJ1-2, with 8 bases lining up with TRBD1. Germline trimming cut 4 bases from V and 8 bases from J; bases unmatched to any gene: 7. The CDR3 spans 13 residues. Looked up from germline, CDR1 is SGHRS and CDR2 is YFSETQ.

The chain employs TRBV27 and TRBJ2-4, with 11 bases that match TRBD2. J was trimmed by 3 bases and V by 4 bases; bases with no gene match: 8. Germline V CDR1 and CDR2: MNHEY, SMNVEV (reference sequence). The CDR3 is 17 amino acids. CDR3 amino acids: CASSWIAGGPGKNIQYF. DNA for the CDR3: TGTGCCAGCAGTTGGATAGCGGGGGGGCCGGGCAAAAACATTCAGTACTTC.

V usage is TRBV4-2 and J usage is TRBJ2-4; D unclear. Trimming stripped 4 bases from V and 7 bases from J, with 8 bases between. This CDR3 is built from 12 residues. Per germline, CDR1 LGHNA and CDR2 YNFKEQ. CDR3 sequence reads: CASSPGGNIQYF. CDR3 bases: TGTGCCAGCAGCCCGGGTGGGAACATTCAGTACTTC.

The chain joins TRBV15 to TRBJ2-7; D is possibly TRBD2 (5 bases). V lost 0 bases and J 0 bases, leaving 9 bases between the germline ends. This CDR3 region has 15 residues. Germline lookup yields CDR1 LNHNV and CDR2 YYDKDF (reference sequence). The CDR3 protein is CATSREGGFSYEQYF. Written as DNA, the CDR3 is TGTGCCACCAGCAGAGAAGGAGGATTCTCCTACGAGCAGTACTTC.

The chain uses TRBV7-2 and TRBJ2-7, with 11 bases aligning to TRBD2. The CDR3 consists of 16 residues. The trim removed 5 bases at V and 3 bases at J, leaving 9 bases unmatched. Germline CDR1 is SGHTA and CDR2 is FQGNSA. CDR3 region: CASSAGLAATYYEQYF. The CDR3 region has the DNA TGTGCCAGCAGCGCGGGACTAGCGGCGACTTACTACGAGCAGTACTTC.

This chain connects TRBV5-1 to TRBJ2-2; 7 nucleotides line up with TRBD1. This CDR3 spans 18 amino acids. Germline V gene sequence: CDR1 SGHRS, CDR2 YFSETQ. The ends lost 4 bases at V and 5 bases at J; junction bases unmatched: 17. The CDR3 DNA follows: TGCGCCAGCAGCGGACCATTGAGACAGGGTAGGGGAACCGGGGAGCTGTTTTTT. This gives the protein CASSGPLRQGRGTGELFF.

V gene TRBV30 combines with J gene TRBJ2-6; the D is unclear. The CDR3 covers 15 residues. CDR1 and CDR2 (germline): GTSNPN, SVGIG (reference sequence). Trimming removed 2 bases at V and 0 bases at J, with 8 bases between. CDR3 amino acids: CAWSPHPSGANVLTF. The CDR3, as DNA: TGTGCCTGGAGTCCACACCCCTCTGGGGCCAACGTCCTGACTTTC.

This clone came up a few times. The chain combines TRBV10-3 with TRBJ1-2; possible D gene TRBD1, 5 bases. The germline V gene has CDR1 ENHRY and CDR2 SYGVKD. The CDR3 covers 12 residues. V shed 0 bases and J shed 8 bases, with 7 bases lying between them. The CDR3 nucleotides read TGTGCCATCAGTGAGTCAGGACAAGGCTACACCTTC. This sequence encodes CAISESGQGYTF.

V usage is TRBV7-2 and J usage is TRBJ2-5, with 11 bases matching TRBD1. CDR1 is SGHTA and CDR2 is FQGNSA in the germline V gene. The CDR3 contains 15 residues. Trimming removed 8 bases from V and 4 bases from J; junction bases left unmatched: 9. Here the CDR3 reads CASGPGQGGPETQYF. The CDR3 nucleotides are TGTGCCAGCGGACCGGGACAGGGGGGACCAGAGACCCAGTACTTC.

This clone was detected only a few times. The chain has TRBV6-5 and TRBJ1-6; 8 bases line up with TRBD1. The V and J ends lost 4 bases and 11 bases, in that order; junction bases with no gene match: 10. Germline CDR1 reads MNHEY; CDR2 reads SVGAGI. This CDR3 comprises 15 residues. CDR3 loop: CASSSDRGGLAPLHF. The CDR3 DNA reads as TGTGCCAGCAGTTCAGACAGGGGAGGTTTAGCACCCCTCCACTTT.

The rearrangement uses TRBV15 and TRBJ1-2; D is unresolved. The V gene lost 3 bases and the J gene lost 5 bases, with 19 bases spanning the gap. CDR3 length: 16 amino acids. Looked up from germline, CDR1 is LNHNV and CDR2 is YYDKDF (reference sequence). The CDR3 loop is CATSSKMAEVGYGYTF. The CDR3, as DNA: TGTGCCACCAGCAGTAAGATGGCGGAAGTGGGTTATGGCTACACCTTC.

The chain carries TRBV7-2 and TRBJ2-7; maybe TRBD2 (5 bases). Trimming took 5 bases from V and 3 from J, leaving 11 bases between them. This CDR3 has 13 residues. The germline V gene has CDR1 SGHTA and CDR2 FQGNSA. This CDR3 is CASSGGGFYEQYF. CDR3 coding DNA: TGTGCCAGCAGCGGCGGAGGATTCTACGAGCAGTACTTC.

A word on this clone: The junction departs from the called germline gene at one end, perhaps through a read error. The chain employs TRBV7-7 and TRBJ2-5; 14 bases map to TRBD2. Germline V gene data show CDR1 as SSHAT and CDR2 as FNYEAQ (reference sequence). The CDR3 sequence is 16 residues long. DNA of the CDR3: TGTGCTAGCAGTTCAACCGGACTAGCGGGGGGAGAGACCCAGTACTTC. Protein: CASSSTGLAGGETQYF.